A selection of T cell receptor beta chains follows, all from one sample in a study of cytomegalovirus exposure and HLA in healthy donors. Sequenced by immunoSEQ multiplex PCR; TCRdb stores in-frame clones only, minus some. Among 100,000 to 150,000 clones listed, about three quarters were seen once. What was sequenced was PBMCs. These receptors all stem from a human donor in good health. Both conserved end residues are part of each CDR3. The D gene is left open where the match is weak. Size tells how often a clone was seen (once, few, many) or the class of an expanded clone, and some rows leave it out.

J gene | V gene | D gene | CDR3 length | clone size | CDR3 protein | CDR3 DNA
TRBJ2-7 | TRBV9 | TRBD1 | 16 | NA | CASSVGQTHSSYEQYF | TGTGCCAGCAGCGTGGGACAGACACATAGCTCCTACGAGCAGTACTTC
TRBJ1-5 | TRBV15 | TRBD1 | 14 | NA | CATSRRQGNQPQHF | TGTGCCACCAGCAGAAGACAGGGGAATCAGCCCCAGCATTTT
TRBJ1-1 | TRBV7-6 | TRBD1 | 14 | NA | CASSIGGSYTEAFF | TGTGCCAGCAGCATAGGGGGCTCGTACACTGAAGCTTTCTTT
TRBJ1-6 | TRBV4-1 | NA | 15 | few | CASSQGRQGNSPLHF | TGCGCCAGCAGCCAGGGTCGGCAGGGTAATTCACCCCTCCACTTT
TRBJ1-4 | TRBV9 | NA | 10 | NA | CASSVQGPFF | TGTGCCAGCAGCGTCCAGGGTCCGTTTTTT
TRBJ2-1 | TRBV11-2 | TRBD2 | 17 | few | CASSRGGTGGPHDEQFF | TGTGCCAGCAGCCGCGGTGGGACGGGGGGGCCTCACGATGAGCAGTTCTTC
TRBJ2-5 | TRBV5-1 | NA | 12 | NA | CASSLARETQYF | TGCGCCAGCAGCTTGGCTAGAGAGACCCAGTACTTC
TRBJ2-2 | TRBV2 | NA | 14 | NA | CASREDSNTGELFF | TGTGCCAGCAGGGAGGACTCCAACACCGGGGAGCTGTTTTTT
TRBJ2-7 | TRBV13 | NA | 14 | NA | CASSLSPYKYEQYF | TGTGCCAGCAGCTTATCCCCTTATAAATACGAGCAGTACTTC
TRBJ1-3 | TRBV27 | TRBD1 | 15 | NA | CASKRDRDYGNTIYF | TGTGCCAGCAAGAGGGACAGGGATTACGGAAACACCATATATTTT
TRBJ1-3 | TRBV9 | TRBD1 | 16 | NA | CASSSRTGNSGNTIYF | TGTGCCAGCAGCTCCAGGACAGGCAACTCTGGAAACACCATATATTTT
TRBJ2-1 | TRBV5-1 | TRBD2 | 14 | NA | CASSRSGGQNEQFF | TGCGCCAGCAGCCGTAGCGGGGGGCAGAATGAGCAGTTCTTC
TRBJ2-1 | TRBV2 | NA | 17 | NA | CASSVVVAGALFDEQFF | TGTGCCAGCAGTGTGGTTGTGGCAGGGGCTTTATTCGATGAGCAGTTCTTC
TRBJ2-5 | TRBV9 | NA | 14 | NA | CASSVGGEGATQYF | TGTGCCAGCAGCGTAGGTGGTGAGGGAGCGACCCAGTACTTC
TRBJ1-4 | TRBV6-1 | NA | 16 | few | CASSEFRAGVKEKLFF | TGTGCCAGCAGTGAATTCCGAGCGGGCGTCAAGGAAAAACTGTTTTTT
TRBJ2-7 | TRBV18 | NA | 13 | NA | CASSPRGAYEQYF | TGTGCCAGCTCACCAAGAGGCGCCTACGAGCAGTACTTC
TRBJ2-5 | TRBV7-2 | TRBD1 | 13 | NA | CASSRTGSGEQYF | TGTGCCAGCAGCCGGACAGGGTCGGGGGAGCAGTACTTC
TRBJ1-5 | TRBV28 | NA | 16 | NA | CASTLRGRDSNQPQHF | TGTGCCAGCACCCTTAGGGGCAGAGATAGCAATCAGCCCCAGCATTTT
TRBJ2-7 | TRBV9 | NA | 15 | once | CASSPRQGLTYEQYF | TGTGCCAGCAGCCCTAGGCAGGGGTTGACCTACGAGCAGTACTTC
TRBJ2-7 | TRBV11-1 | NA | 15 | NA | CASSFSLTTTYEQYF | TGTGCCAGCAGCTTCTCCTTAACTACGACCTACGAGCAGTACTTC
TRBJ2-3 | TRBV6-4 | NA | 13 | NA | CASSVTATDTQYF | TGTGCCAGCAGTGTAACTGCGACAGATACGCAGTATTTT
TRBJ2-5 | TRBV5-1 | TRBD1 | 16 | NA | CASLEGTGAYQETQYF | TGCGCCAGCCTCGAGGGGACAGGAGCCTACCAAGAGACCCAGTACTTC